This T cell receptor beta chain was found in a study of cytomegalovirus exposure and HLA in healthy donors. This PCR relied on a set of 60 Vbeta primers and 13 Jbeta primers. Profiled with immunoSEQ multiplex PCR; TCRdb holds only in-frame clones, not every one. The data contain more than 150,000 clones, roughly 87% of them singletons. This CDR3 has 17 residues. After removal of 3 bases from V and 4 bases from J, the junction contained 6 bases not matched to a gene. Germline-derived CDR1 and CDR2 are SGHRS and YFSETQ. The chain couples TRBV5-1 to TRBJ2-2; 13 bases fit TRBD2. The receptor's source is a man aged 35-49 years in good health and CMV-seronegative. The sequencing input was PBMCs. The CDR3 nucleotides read TGCGCCAGCAGCTCGGATACTAGCGGGAGGGCCACCGGGGAGCTGTTTTTT. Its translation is CASSSDTSGRATGELFF.